These T cell receptor beta chains were read from a single sample in a study of control samples from healthy donors and cancer patients. The assay was immunoSEQ multiplex PCR, and TCRdb's table has in-frame clones only and misses some. The sample records roughly 120,000 clones, around 88% being singletons. Sequences were obtained from blood. The receptors come from a man aged 40-49 years in good health. Each CDR3 is given with its conserved first and last residue. Each record gives: CDR3 protein, CDR3 DNA, clone size, D gene, J gene, V gene, CDR3 length. D genes are given only for firm matches. Size is stated for part of the rows, as once, few or many counts, or as a class when the clone is expanded.

CASSLPASNTEAFF | TGTGCCAGCAGCCTCCCCGCCTCGAACACTGAAGCTTTCTTT | . | . | TRBJ1-1 | TRBV7-8 | 14
CASSLGAHNEQFF | TGTGCCAGCAGCTTAGGAGCCCACAATGAGCAGTTCTTC | once | . | TRBJ2-1 | TRBV7-9 | 13
CASSQDFVDRGGNQPQHF | TGTGCCAGCAGCCAAGACTTCGTCGACAGGGGAGGCAATCAGCCCCAGCATTTT | . | TRBD1 | TRBJ1-5 | TRBV3-1/TRBV3-2 | 18
CASGGQAYSPLHF | TGTGCCAGCGGAGGGCAGGCCTATTCACCCCTCCACTTT | . | . | TRBJ1-6 | TRBV6-5 | 13
CASSTSAKLAGDYEQYF | TGCGCCAGCAGCACCTCAGCGAAACTAGCGGGGGACTACGAGCAGTACTTC | . | TRBD2 | TRBJ2-7 | TRBV5-1 | 17
CASSRGQASSYEQYF | TGTGCCAGCAGCCGGGGACAGGCTAGCTCCTACGAGCAGTACTTC | . | TRBD1 | TRBJ2-7 | TRBV5-5 | 15
CASGQGATTGNEKLFF | TGTGCCAGCGGACAGGGGGCAACCACGGGTAATGAAAAACTGTTTTTT | . | TRBD1 | TRBJ1-4 | TRBV3-1/TRBV3-2 | 16
CASSQGLAATDTQYF | TGCGCCAGCAGCCAAGGGCTAGCGGCTACAGATACGCAGTATTTT | once | TRBD2 | TRBJ2-3 | TRBV4-3 | 15
CASSSNTEAFF | TGTGCCAGCAGTAGTAACACTGAAGCTTTCTTT | . | . | TRBJ1-1 | TRBV3-1/TRBV3-2 | 11
CSVESSGGGDSYNEQFF | TGCAGCGTTGAAAGTTCCGGCGGGGGGGATTCCTACAATGAGCAGTTCTTC | . | TRBD2 | TRBJ2-1 | TRBV29-1 | 17
CASSQVRDTGELFF | TGTGCCAGCAGCCAAGTTCGAGACACCGGGGAGCTGTTTTTT | . | . | TRBJ2-2 | TRBV14 | 14
CATSSNRGSTEAFF | TGTGCCACCAGTAGTAACAGGGGTAGCACTGAAGCTTTCTTT | . | TRBD1 | TRBJ1-1 | TRBV24-1 | 14
CASNPGTGNTIYF | TGTGCCAGTAATCCAGGGACTGGAAACACCATATATTTT | few | . | TRBJ1-3 | TRBV19 | 13
CASSLGGASNQPQHF | TGTGCCAGCAGCTTAGGAGGGGCTAGCAATCAGCCCCAGCATTTT | . | . | TRBJ1-5 | TRBV7-2 | 15
CASSEAASVSTDTQYF | TGTGCCAGCAGTGAAGCCGCTAGCGTCAGCACAGATACGCAGTATTTT | . | . | TRBJ2-3 | TRBV6-1 | 16
CASKRGSGYEQYF | TGTGCCAGTAAAAGGGGGTCGGGCTACGAGCAGTACTTC | medium-sized | . | TRBJ2-7 | TRBV25-1 | 13
CASSRTGGGGANVLTF | TGTGCCAGCAGTCGGACAGGGGGCGGTGGGGCCAACGTCCTGACTTTC | . | TRBD1 | TRBJ2-6 | TRBV2 | 16
CASSAGRDYGYTF | TGCGCCAGCAGCGCGGGACGGGACTATGGCTACACCTTC | once | . | TRBJ1-2 | TRBV5-1 | 13
CASSRSDEQFF | TGCGCCAGCAGCCGGAGTGATGAGCAGTTCTTC | . | . | TRBJ2-1 | TRBV10-2 | 11
CASSQVQAVSGNTIYF | TGCGCCAGCAGCCAAGTTCAGGCGGTCTCTGGAAACACCATATATTTT | few | . | TRBJ1-3 | TRBV4-1 | 16
CATAPRGPQPQHF | TGTGCCACCGCACCCAGGGGGCCTCAGCCCCAGCATTTT | . | TRBD1 | TRBJ1-5 | TRBV6-5 | 13
CASSDLSGGWDGNTIYF | TGTGCCAGCAGTGATCTCTCAGGGGGATGGGATGGAAACACCATATATTTT | . | TRBD1 | TRBJ1-3 | TRBV6-1 | 17
CASSYSNFAGQGGYTF | TGTGCCAGCAGTTACTCGAACTTTGCGGGACAGGGAGGCTACACCTTC | few | TRBD1 | TRBJ1-2 | TRBV6-5 | 16
CASRPGQGAHEQYF | TGCGCCAGCAGACCAGGGCAGGGGGCCCACGAGCAGTACTTC | once | TRBD1 | TRBJ2-7 | TRBV5-1 | 14
CASSPRDPGEKLFF | TGCGCCAGCAGCCCCCGGGACCCTGGGGAAAAACTGTTTTTT | . | . | TRBJ1-4 | TRBV5-1 | 14
CASSHTGENSPLHF | TGTGCCAGCAGCCACACAGGGGAAAATTCACCCCTCCACTTT | . | TRBD1 | TRBJ1-6 | TRBV7-8 | 14
CASTSRGGPTDTQYF | TGTGCCAGTACGTCCCGGGGGGGCCCCACAGATACGCAGTATTTT | . | TRBD2 | TRBJ2-3 | TRBV19 | 15
CASSRTAINEKLFF | TGTGCCAGCAGCAGGACAGCGATTAATGAAAAACTGTTTTTT | . | . | TRBJ1-4 | TRBV2 | 14
CASSLWRGESPLHF | TGTGCCAGCAGCTTGTGGAGGGGTGAGTCACCCCTCCACTTT | . | . | TRBJ1-6 | TRBV7-9 | 14
CSAPNKHTQYF | TGCAGTGCCCCCAATAAGCATACGCAGTATTTT | . | . | TRBJ2-3 | TRBV20-1 | 11
CASSQVGGTRNTIYF | TGTGCCAGCAGCCAAGTCGGGGGTACAAGAAACACCATATATTTT | . | . | TRBJ1-3 | TRBV14 | 15
CASSFGFSETQYF | TGTGCCAGCAGTTTCGGATTTTCAGAGACCCAGTACTTC | . | . | TRBJ2-5 | TRBV12-3/TRBV12-4 | 13
CASSDRVDSPLHF | TGCGCCAGCAGTGACAGGGTGGACTCACCCCTCCACTTT | . | . | TRBJ1-6 | TRBV10-1 | 13
CASSITGSGNTIYF | TGTGCCAGCAGCATAACAGGGTCTGGAAACACCATATATTTT | . | . | TRBJ1-3 | TRBV6-5 | 14
CASSQDRPGLAGGLVQETQYF | TGTGCCAGCAGCCAAGATCGCCCCGGACTAGCGGGGGGGCTCGTGCAAGAGACCCAGTACTTC | . | TRBD2 | TRBJ2-5 | TRBV3-1/TRBV3-2 | 21
CASSLWDLQETQYF | TGTGCCAGCAGCCTTTGGGACTTGCAAGAGACCCAGTACTTC | . | . | TRBJ2-5 | TRBV14 | 14
CASGVGGYGYTF | TGTGCCAGCGGGGTAGGGGGCTATGGCTACACCTTC | . | . | TRBJ1-2 | TRBV28 | 12
CASSEGSSSGNTIYF | TGTGCCAGCAGTGAAGGGAGTAGCTCTGGAAACACCATATATTTT | . | . | TRBJ1-3 | TRBV2 | 15
CASRTFGTGANSPLHF | TGTGCCAGCAGAACCTTCGGGACAGGGGCTAATTCACCCCTCCACTTT | . | TRBD1 | TRBJ1-6 | TRBV28 | 16
CASSSTDTQYF | TGTGCCAGCAGTTCCACAGATACGCAGTATTTT | . | . | TRBJ2-3 | TRBV27 | 11
CAWTTDRGLRTEAFF | TGTGCCTGGACCACTGACAGGGGGCTGAGAACTGAAGCTTTCTTT | . | TRBD1 | TRBJ1-1 | TRBV30 | 15
CASSYLGGENTIYF | TGTGCCAGCAGTTACTTGGGGGGTGAAAACACCATATATTTT | . | . | TRBJ1-3 | TRBV6-5 | 14
CASSLAGLDTEAFF | TGCGCCAGCAGCTTGGCCGGACTAGACACTGAAGCTTTCTTT | . | . | TRBJ1-1 | TRBV5-1 | 14
CASSRDRANSPLHF | TGTGCCAGCAGCCGGGACAGAGCAAATTCACCCCTCCACTTT | . | TRBD1 | TRBJ1-6 | TRBV6-5 | 14
CAWNRLPSYNSPLHF | TGTGCCTGGAACAGGCTCCCCTCCTATAATTCACCCCTCCACTTT | . | . | TRBJ1-6 | TRBV30 | 15
CAWSAGGSWYF | TGTGCCTGGAGTGCAGGGGGTAGTTGGTATTTT | few | TRBD1 | TRBJ2-3 | TRBV30 | 11
CASSPGQGPNQPQHF | TGTGCCAGTAGCCCGGGACAGGGGCCCAATCAGCCCCAGCATTTT | once | TRBD1 | TRBJ1-5 | TRBV19 | 15
CASSKDHRGSGNTIYF | TGCGCCAGCAGTAAAGATCACAGGGGATCCGGAAACACCATATATTTT | . | TRBD1 | TRBJ1-3 | TRBV23-1 | 16
CAWNQGTLTYGYTF | TGTGCCTGGAATCAGGGAACCCTGACTTATGGCTACACCTTC | . | . | TRBJ1-2 | TRBV30 | 14
CASSFSSGNTEAFF | TGCGCCAGCAGCTTTAGTTCAGGGAACACTGAAGCTTTCTTT | . | . | TRBJ1-1 | TRBV5-1 | 14
CASSTDRAGGQPQHF | TGTGCCAGCAGTACTGACAGGGCGGGAGGTCAGCCCCAGCATTTT | . | TRBD1 | TRBJ1-5 | TRBV2 | 15
CASQLTGDNQPQHF | TGTGCCTCCCAGCTCACAGGGGACAATCAGCCCCAGCATTTT | . | TRBD1 | TRBJ1-5 | TRBV10-3 | 14
CASSLYEQWAYQETQYF | TGTGCCAGCAGCTTGTATGAACAGTGGGCTTACCAAGAGACCCAGTACTTC | . | . | TRBJ2-5 | TRBV5-4 | 17